This T cell receptor (beta chain) originates from a study of T cells in localized non-small cell lung cancer. Findings and caveats of the study: Adjacent lung had a median approximately 57 of the 100 largest tumor clones. Uninvolved adjacent lung had higher T cell clonality than tumor and all other tissues.

The data were produced by immunoSEQ multiplex PCR, yet TCRdb's version contains in-frame clones alone and is incomplete. The repertoire holds about 24,000 clones, with just over 90% as singletons. With respect to this clone: What it recognizes is unknown.

V shed 6 bases and J 1 base; nucleotides not matched to a gene: 4. Germline CDR1 MNHEY, CDR2 SMNVEV (reference sequence). The CDR3 length is 14 residues. The chain couples TRBV27 to TRBJ1-1; TRBD1 agrees at 8 bases. The sequencing here drew on peripheral blood, taken before any cancer treatment. The source of this sequence is a woman aged 40 to 75 with stage I lung adenocarcinoma. This CDR3 is CASSHQGANTEAFF. CDR3 sequence (DNA): TGTGCCAGCAGCCACCAGGGGGCGAACACTGAAGCTTTCTTT.